One sample yielded the 6 T cell receptor beta chains listed below, sequenced in a study of T cell repertoires in cytomegalovirus infection. What these receptors recognize is not known. TCRdb processed the reads anew with MiXCR; each CDR3 protein has one entry. The sample records approximately 730,000 distinct CDR3 sequences, roughly a third being singletons. The sequenced sample was cultured PBMCs, obtained from culture after CMV antigen stimulation. The receptors come from a human donor in good health (CMV status not recorded). Some clones in this sample may be carry-over from other donors' samples.

This clonotype was observed a few times. The gene calls are TRBV2 and TRBJ1-1, with 9 positions matching TRBD1. Germline V gene sequence: CDR1 SNHLY, CDR2 FYNNEI. The CDR3 contains 13 residues. The ends lost 6 bases at V and 6 bases at J; junction bases unmatched: 5. In nucleotides, the CDR3 is TGTGCCAGCAGGGGGGACAGGGTTGCTGAAGCTTTCTTT. It encodes CASRGDRVAEAFF.

The chain combines TRBV7-6 with TRBJ2-3; no clear D gene. Germline V gives CDR1 SGHVS, CDR2 FNYEAQ. V lost 2 bases, J lost 6 bases, and 12 bases lay in between. CDR3 size: 14 residues. The CDR3 DNA is TGTGCCAGCAGCTTACCCCCTCCCCGCGATACGCAGTATTTT. This translates into CASSLPPPRDTQYF.

The genes are TRBV10-2 and TRBJ2-1; 11 bases are a match to TRBD2. The V gene end was trimmed by 8 bases and the J gene end by 10 bases; junction bases not matched to a gene: 10. This CDR3 comprises 14 residues. Germline V CDR1 and CDR2: WSHSY, SAAADI. CDR3 loop: CASRSSGGAGEQFF. The CDR3 nucleotides are TGCGCCAGCCGAAGTAGCGGGGGGGCCGGCGAGCAGTTCTTC.

This clonotype was seen only a few times. The chain carries TRBV10-3 and TRBJ2-3; the D gene is possibly TRBD1 (6 bases). Germline values: CDR1 ENHRY, CDR2 SYGVKD. The V and J ends lost 4 bases and 1 base respectively, with 12 bases between them. This CDR3 spans 15 amino acids. The DNA of the CDR3 is TGTGCCATCAGTGGCAGGGGAGTCGGCACAGATACGCAGTATTTT. It encodes CAISGRGVGTDTQYF.

In DNA, the CDR3 is TGCAGTGCCGGACTAGTTGGGACCCAGTACTTC. Amino acid sequence: CSAGLVGTQYF. The chain couples TRBV20-1 to TRBJ2-5, with 7 bases fitting TRBD2. V lost 6 bases and J lost 7; bases outside the gene matches: 5. CDR1 and CDR2 (germline): DFQATT, SNEGSKA (reference sequence). The CDR3 runs to 11 residues.

The genes are TRBV20-1 and TRBJ1-5; D not resolved. Germline V gene sequence: CDR1 DFQATT, CDR2 SNEGSKA (reference sequence). The germline V and J ends were trimmed by 0 bases and 5 bases, with 8 bases remaining between them. The CDR3 has 13 amino acids. The CDR3: CSARDRPDQPQHF. The CDR3 DNA reads as TGCAGTGCTAGAGACCGACCGGATCAGCCCCAGCATTTT.